The sample holds a few counts of the clone carrying this T cell receptor (beta chain). This specimen belongs to a study of identical twins. Trimming removed 6 bases from V and 11 bases from J; junction bases left unmatched: 7. The length of the CDR3 is 12 residues. TCRdb re-called the 5' RACE reads with MiXCR, one entry per CDR3 protein. Counted here are just under 650,000 distinct CDR3 sequences, just over 7% occurring once; the ten biggest clones make up less than 2%. This sample also belongs to another study, concerning yellow fever vaccine responses in identical twins.

This receptor was identified in a woman between 18 and 29 years old in good health. Specimen: PBMCs. V gene TRBV12-3 or TRBV12-4 combines with J gene TRBJ1-1; 9 bases agree with TRBD1. The CDR3 here is CASSIWTGEAFF. The CDR3 DNA is TGTGCCAGCAGCATCTGGACAGGGGAGGCTTTCTTT.